This TCR beta chain derives from a study of CD8+ T cells in alopecia areata (dated by TCRdb to 2016 to 2018). Notes on the research overall: Treated patients were enrolled in an open-label pilot trial of oral tofacitinib at 5 to 10 mg twice daily for moderate-to-severe alopecia areata. Tofacitinib was given for 6 to 18 months, followed by 6 months of follow-up off drug to assess delayed response and recurrence. In treated patients, disease severity was measured using the SALT score, which gives the percentage of scalp surface area affected. To study T cell clonal expansion in alopecia areata, the researchers applied high-throughput TCRbeta sequencing to both the C3H/HeJ mouse model and human patients. In humans, TCRbeta sequencing was performed on scalp tissue and on sorted CD4+ and CD8+ peripheral blood T cells from healthy controls and from patients with patchy or totalis/universalis alopecia areata. Biopsies were taken from tofacitinib-treated patients at baseline and again at 4 and 24 weeks into treatment, and several of those patients also had a later scalp biopsy. Scalp clonality was compared among normal scalp (n=4), patchy alopecia areata scalp (n=8), and alopecia totalis/universalis scalp (n=8). RNA was extracted with the PAXgene miRNA kit for fixed scalp, the miRNeasy kit for PBMCs, and the RNeasy kit for mouse skin. TCRbeta CDR3 regions were amplified by immunoSEQ multiplex PCR using 35 Vbeta forward and 13 Jbeta reverse primers.

Library prep was done by the immunoSEQ multiplex PCR assay. RNA was extracted from all samples and reverse transcribed into cDNA, which served as template for TCR sequencing. First-strand cDNA was synthesized using SuperScript III with a 2:1 mix of oligo-dT and random hexamers. A synthetic immune receptor repertoire was used to assess amplification bias, and residual bias was removed computationally. The authors processed their data as follows. Raw reads were preprocessed to remove errors, and CDR3 was defined according to IMGT conventions as the region from the conserved cysteine to phenylalanine. To get clonality, Shannon entropy was normalized by log2 of the number of productive unique TCRs and the result was subtracted from 1. Whether each scalp clone was CD4 or CD8 was inferred by checking scalp TCRbeta sequences against the CD4 and CD8 repertoires from sorted blood. This immuneACCESS table, as held by TCRdb, lists in-frame sequences with V and J called but not all clones. Of the missing ones, under half trace to an unresolved V gene in checked studies; the others have no known cause. V and J calls and clone size are as listed in that table; D and trimming were resolved from the DNA. This sample is represented by about 1,500 clones; roughly 74% of them were singletons. The top ten clones comprise about 10% of the sample.

From its cysteine to its phenylalanine, the CDR3 spans 15 amino acids. CDR3 DNA is the only sequence kept; it has 45 bases, read in frame from the first base. The germline V and J ends show losses of 2 bases and 2 bases respectively, and no gene match explains 4 bases of the junction. In the germline V gene, CDR1 corresponds to MGHRA and CDR2 to YSYEKL. Summary of the overall study and its limitations: Compared with normal scalp, lesional scalp had higher clonality and more expanded CD8+ clones, particularly in alopecia totalis/universalis, a pattern that suggests antigenic drive. TCR sequences shared between patients were less clear than in mice, possibly partly because of HLA diversity in the patient population. Tofacitinib significantly decreased scalp clonality and the number of expanded CD8+ clones among the top 100 scalp clones. Because the treated cohort was small and included a single nonresponder, larger studies are needed to assess links between baseline CD8+ expansion and response. During tofacitinib treatment, many expanded lesional clones remained in scalp and blood, and this persistence may partly explain relapse after treatment is stopped. Unlike mouse skin, which is dominated by gammadelta T cells, normal human skin has resident alphabeta T cells that are also sequenced, and this complicates analysis of the scalp TCR repertoire.

On this clone: The antigen it binds to is not known. No quality values exist for individual bases; no much larger clone is one base distant.

According to the study, the label for this sample's time point signals: around 22 weeks on oral tofacitinib. In the paper's terms, the treatment or condition label means: oral pan-JAK inhibitor, 5-10 mg twice daily. From alopecia areata patients, peripheral blood was collected along with lesional scalp punch biopsies. Scalp biopsies from humans were placed right away in PAXgene tissue containers for fixation. The clonotype comes from a human donor with alopecia areata. The sequenced sample was skin, obtained at week 24, from a patient treated with tofacitinib. The chain was built from TRBV4-1 and TRBJ2-5; the junction holds 8 bases that match TRBD2. The DNA reads TGCGCCAGCAGCCAAAGACTAGCGAGGCAAGAGACCCAGTACTTC. It codes for CASSQRLARQETQYF.